One TCR beta chain is described in this entry. The target antigen is unknown. This sample was included in a study of T cell responses to AZD1222 COVID-19 vaccine. TCRdb keeps only in-frame clones here, not all; method: immunoSEQ multiplex PCR. This table holds 55,000 to 65,000 clones, 60% to 80% found once. V lost 7 bases and J 3 bases, leaving 15 bases between the germline ends. CDR3 length equals 14 residues. Looked up from germline, CDR1 is LGHDT and CDR2 is YNNKEL (reference sequence). Study conclusions and caveats: Once two AZD1222 doses were given, Spike-specific TCR breadth and depth went up.

The chain couples TRBV3-1 (or the pseudogene TRBV3-2) to TRBJ1-2; D not resolved. Sequencing used peripheral blood, obtained 28 days after the second AZD1222 dose. The clonotype originates from an adult who received the AZD1222 COVID-19 vaccine. The CDR3 bases are TGTGCCAGCAACCTCGAACAGAGGGACTATGGCTACACCTTC. Translating it yields CASNLEQRDYGYTF.